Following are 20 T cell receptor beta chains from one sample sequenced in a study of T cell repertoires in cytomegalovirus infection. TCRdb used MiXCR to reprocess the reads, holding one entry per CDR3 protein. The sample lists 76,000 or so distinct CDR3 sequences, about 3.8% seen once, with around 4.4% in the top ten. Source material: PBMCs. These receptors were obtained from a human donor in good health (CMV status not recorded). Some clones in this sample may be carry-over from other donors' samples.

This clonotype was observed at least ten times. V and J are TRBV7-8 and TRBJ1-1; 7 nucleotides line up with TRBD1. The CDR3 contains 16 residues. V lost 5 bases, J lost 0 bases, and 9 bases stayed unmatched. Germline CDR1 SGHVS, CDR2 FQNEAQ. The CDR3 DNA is TGTGCCAGCAGCCACGGACAGGCTCGGATGAACACTGAAGCTTTCTTT. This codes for CASSHGQARMNTEAFF.

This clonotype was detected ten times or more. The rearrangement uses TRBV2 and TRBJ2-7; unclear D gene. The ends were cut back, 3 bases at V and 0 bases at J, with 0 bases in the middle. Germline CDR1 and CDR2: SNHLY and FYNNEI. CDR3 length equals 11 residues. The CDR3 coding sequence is TGTGCCAGCAGTGACTCCTACGAGCAGTACTTC. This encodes CASSDSYEQYF.

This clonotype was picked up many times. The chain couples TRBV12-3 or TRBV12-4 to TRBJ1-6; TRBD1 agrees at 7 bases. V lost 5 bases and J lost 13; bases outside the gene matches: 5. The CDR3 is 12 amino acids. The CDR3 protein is CASSPARGPLHF. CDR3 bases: TGTGCCAGCAGTCCTGCCAGGGGGCCCCTCCACTTT.

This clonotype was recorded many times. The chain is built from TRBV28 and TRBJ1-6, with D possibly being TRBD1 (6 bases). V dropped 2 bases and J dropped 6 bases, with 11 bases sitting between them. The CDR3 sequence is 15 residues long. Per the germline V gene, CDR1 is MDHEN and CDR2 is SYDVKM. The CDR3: CASSLLGTTNSPLHF. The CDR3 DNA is TGTGCCAGCAGTTTACTGGGGACAACTAATTCACCCCTCCACTTT.

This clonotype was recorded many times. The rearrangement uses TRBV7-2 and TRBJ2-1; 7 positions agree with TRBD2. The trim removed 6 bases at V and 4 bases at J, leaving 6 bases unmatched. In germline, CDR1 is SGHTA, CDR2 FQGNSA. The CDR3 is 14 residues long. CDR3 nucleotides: TGTGCCAGCAGGGGGGGGGGGGGTTACAATGAGCAGTTCTTC. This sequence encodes CASRGGGGYNEQFF.

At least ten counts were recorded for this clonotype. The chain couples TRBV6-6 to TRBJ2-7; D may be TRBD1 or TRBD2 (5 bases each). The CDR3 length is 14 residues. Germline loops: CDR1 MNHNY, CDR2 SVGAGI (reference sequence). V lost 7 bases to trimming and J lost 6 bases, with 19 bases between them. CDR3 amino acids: CASIDHGTYGEQYF. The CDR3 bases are TGTGCCAGCATAGATCACGGGACGTACGGCGAGCAGTACTTC.

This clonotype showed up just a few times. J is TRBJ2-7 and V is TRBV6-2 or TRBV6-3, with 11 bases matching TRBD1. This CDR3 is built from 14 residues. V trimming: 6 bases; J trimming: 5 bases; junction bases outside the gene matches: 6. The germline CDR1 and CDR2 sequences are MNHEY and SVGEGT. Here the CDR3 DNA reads TGTGCCAGCAGCCCCCGGACAGGGGGCCACGAGCAGTACTTC. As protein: CASSPRTGGHEQYF.

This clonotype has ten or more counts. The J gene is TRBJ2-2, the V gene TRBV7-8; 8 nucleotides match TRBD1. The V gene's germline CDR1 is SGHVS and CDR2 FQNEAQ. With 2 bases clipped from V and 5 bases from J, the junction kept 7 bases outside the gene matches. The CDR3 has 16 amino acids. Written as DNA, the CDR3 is TGTGCCAGCAGCTTAAGACACGACAGGGGAACCGGGGAGCTGTTTTTT. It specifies CASSLRHDRGTGELFF.

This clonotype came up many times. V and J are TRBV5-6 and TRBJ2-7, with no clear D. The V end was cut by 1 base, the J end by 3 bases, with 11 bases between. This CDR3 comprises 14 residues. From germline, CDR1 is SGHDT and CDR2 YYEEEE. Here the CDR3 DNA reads TGTGCCAGCAGCTTGAGTGCAGTCATCTACGAGCAGTACTTC. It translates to CASSLSAVIYEQYF. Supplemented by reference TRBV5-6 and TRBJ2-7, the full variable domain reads DAGVTQSPTHLIKTRGQQVTLRCSPKSGHDTVSWYQQALGQGPQFIFQYYEEEERQRGNFPDRFSGHQFPNYSSELNVNALLLGDSALYLCASSLSAVIYEQYFGPGTRLTVT.

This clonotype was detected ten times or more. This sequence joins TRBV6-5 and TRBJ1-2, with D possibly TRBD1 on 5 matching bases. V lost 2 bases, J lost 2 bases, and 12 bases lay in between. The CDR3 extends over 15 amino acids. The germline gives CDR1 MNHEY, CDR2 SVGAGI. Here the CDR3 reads CASSYVGERNYGYTF. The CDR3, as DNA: TGTGCCAGCAGTTACGTGGGGGAACGGAACTATGGCTACACCTTC.

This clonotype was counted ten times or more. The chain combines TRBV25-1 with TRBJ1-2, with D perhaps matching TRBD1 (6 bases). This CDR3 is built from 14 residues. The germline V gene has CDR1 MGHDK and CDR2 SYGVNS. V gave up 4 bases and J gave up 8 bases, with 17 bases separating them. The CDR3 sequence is CASSAGARWLGYTF. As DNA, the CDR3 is TGTGCCAGCAGTGCAGGGGCCAGGTGGCTCGGCTACACCTTC.

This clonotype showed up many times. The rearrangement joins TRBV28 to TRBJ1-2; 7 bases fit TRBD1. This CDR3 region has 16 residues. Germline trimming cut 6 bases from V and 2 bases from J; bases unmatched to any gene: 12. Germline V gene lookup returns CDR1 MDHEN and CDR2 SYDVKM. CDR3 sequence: CASRLLQGLGNYGYTF. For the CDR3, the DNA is TGTGCCAGCAGACTTTTACAGGGGCTTGGGAACTATGGCTACACCTTC.

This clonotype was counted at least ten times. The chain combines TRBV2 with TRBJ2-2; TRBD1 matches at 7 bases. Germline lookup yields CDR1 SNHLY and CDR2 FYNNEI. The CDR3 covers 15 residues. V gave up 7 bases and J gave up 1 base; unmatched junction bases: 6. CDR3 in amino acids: CASMAGTVNTGELFF. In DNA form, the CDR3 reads TGTGCCAGCATGGCCGGGACAGTGAACACCGGGGAGCTGTTTTTT.

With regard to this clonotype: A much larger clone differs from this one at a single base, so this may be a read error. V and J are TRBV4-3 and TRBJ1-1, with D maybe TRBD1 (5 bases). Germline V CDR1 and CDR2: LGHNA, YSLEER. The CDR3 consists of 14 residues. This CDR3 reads CASSLEDMNAEAFF. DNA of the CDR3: TGCGCCAGCAGCCTTGAGGACATGAACGCTGAAGCTTTCTTT.

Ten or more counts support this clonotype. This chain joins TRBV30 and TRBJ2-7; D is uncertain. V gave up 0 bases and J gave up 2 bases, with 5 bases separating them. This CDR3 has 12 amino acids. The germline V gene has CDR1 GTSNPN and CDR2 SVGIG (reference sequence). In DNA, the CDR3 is TGTGCCTGGAGTGTAACAACCTACGAGCAGTACTTC. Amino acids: CAWSVTTYEQYF.

CDR3 loop: CASSEGQMNTEAFF. The CDR3 bases are TGTGCCAGTAGTGAGGGACAGATGAACACTGAAGCTTTCTTT. The chain employs TRBV19 and TRBJ1-1; TRBD1 agrees at 7 bases. V lost 5 bases to trimming and J lost 0 bases; unmatched junction nucleotides: 3. The CDR3 runs 14 residues. CDR1 is LNHDA, CDR2 SQIVND, per germline (reference sequence).

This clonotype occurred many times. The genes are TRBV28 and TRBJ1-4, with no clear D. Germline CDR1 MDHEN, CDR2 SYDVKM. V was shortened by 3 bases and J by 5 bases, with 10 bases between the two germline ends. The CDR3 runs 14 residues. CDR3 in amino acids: CASSFNQPNEKLFF. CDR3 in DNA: TGTGCCAGCAGTTTCAATCAGCCGAATGAAAAACTGTTTTTT.

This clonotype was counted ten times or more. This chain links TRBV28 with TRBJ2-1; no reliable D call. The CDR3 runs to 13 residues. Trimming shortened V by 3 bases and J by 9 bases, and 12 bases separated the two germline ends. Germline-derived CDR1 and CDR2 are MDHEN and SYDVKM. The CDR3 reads CASSFLGGVEQFF. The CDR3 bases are TGTGCCAGCAGTTTTTTAGGCGGCGTTGAGCAGTTCTTC.

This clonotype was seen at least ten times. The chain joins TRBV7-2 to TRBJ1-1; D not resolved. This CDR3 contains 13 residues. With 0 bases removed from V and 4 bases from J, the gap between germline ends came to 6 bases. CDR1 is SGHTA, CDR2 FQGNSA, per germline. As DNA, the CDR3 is TGTGCCAGCAGCTTAGCCCGGGGCACTGAAGCTTTCTTT. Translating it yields CASSLARGTEAFF.

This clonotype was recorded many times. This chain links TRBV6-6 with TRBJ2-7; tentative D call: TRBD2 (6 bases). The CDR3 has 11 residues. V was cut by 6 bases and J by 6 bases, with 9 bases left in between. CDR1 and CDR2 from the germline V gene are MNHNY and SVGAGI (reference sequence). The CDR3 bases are TGTGCCAGCAGGACGCGGGGCGAGCAGTACTTC. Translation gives CASRTRGEQYF.